This is a list of T cell receptor beta chains from one sample in a study of CD8+ T cells in alopecia areata. TCRdb's table, derived via immunoSEQ multiplex PCR, lists solely in-frame clones and lacks some. This sample has 100,000 to 150,000 clones; about three fifths occur once, and the top ten carry just under 30%. The sample was CD8+ T cells sorted from blood, taken at week 4, from a patient treated with tofacitinib. These receptors were taken from a human donor with alopecia areata. CDR3s include the opening cysteine and the closing phenylalanine or tryptophan. A D gene is named only where the DNA matches it firmly. Clone sizes are given selectively: once, few, many, or a class where the clone is expanded.

D gene	V gene	clone size	J gene	CDR3 DNA	CDR3 protein
-	TRBV29-1	-	TRBJ2-7	TGCAGCATCCTCCCGGGGTGGGAGGTCCACGAGCAGTACTTC	CSILPGWEVHEQYF
TRBD1	TRBV6-1	-	TRBJ2-7	TGTGCCAGCAGAACCGGGACAGGCTCCTACGAGCAGTACTTC	CASRTGTGSYEQYF
-	TRBV29-1	-	TRBJ1-2	TGCAGCGTTGTGTGGGGCGCTGATGGCTACACCTTC	CSVVWGADGYTF
TRBD2	TRBV30	-	TRBJ2-1	TGTGCCTGGAGTGTACCGGGGGGGCTGGTGCAGTTCTTC	CAWSVPGGLVQFF
TRBD2	TRBV6-4	-	TRBJ2-2	TGTGCCAGCAGTGGGGTAGCGGGGGCCGACCCCGGGGAGCTGTTTTTT	CASSGVAGADPGELFF
-	TRBV4-3	few	TRBJ2-7	TGCGCCAGCAGCCAAGATACGGACAGCTCCTACGAGCAGTACTTC	CASSQDTDSSYEQYF
-	TRBV29-1	-	TRBJ1-1	TGCAGCGTTGAAGATCGTGGTGGGGGGAACACTGAAGCTTTCTTT	CSVEDRGGGNTEAFF
-	TRBV29-1	-	TRBJ2-4	TGCAGCGTTTCATCTAGGGGGAGGAAGGACATTCAGTACTTC	CSVSSRGRKDIQYF
-	TRBV5-6	few	TRBJ2-4	TGTGCCAGCAGCTTGTCGGGGGCCAAAAACATTCAGTACTTC	CASSLSGAKNIQYF
TRBD1	TRBV27	once	TRBJ2-7	TGTGCCAGCAGTTCCGGACAGGGGTACTACGAGCAGTACTTC	CASSSGQGYYEQYF
TRBD1	TRBV2	once	TRBJ2-7	TGTGCCAGCACCATTGGGACAGGGATTGGCGAGCAGTACTTC	CASTIGTGIGEQYF
-	TRBV7-9	-	TRBJ2-7	TGTGCCAGCAGCTTGACCTTCTCCGAGCAGTACTTC	CASSLTFSEQYF
-	TRBV5-6	-	TRBJ2-1	TGTGCCAGCAGCCCCAGCTGGGGGTTCTACAATGAGCAGTTCTTC	CASSPSWGFYNEQFF
-	TRBV29-1	-	TRBJ2-1	TGCAGCGCCCTCTTCTATAGAGATGAGCAGTTCTTC	CSALFYRDEQFF
-	TRBV7-9	-	TRBJ1-5	TGTGCCAGCAGCTTAAACAGCAATCAGCCCCAGCATTTT	CASSLNSNQPQHF
TRBD1	TRBV5-1	-	TRBJ2-7	TGCGCCAGCAGCTTAGACAGGGGACCCTCCTACGAGCAGTACTTC	CASSLDRGPSYEQYF
-	TRBV30	-	TRBJ2-7	TGTGCCTGGTCTTCCGGCTACGAGCAGTACTTC	CAWSSGYEQYF
-	TRBV27	-	TRBJ2-2	TGTGCCAGCAGTTTACTATCCCTCACCGGGGAGCTGTTTTTT	CASSLLSLTGELFF
TRBD2	TRBV15	few	TRBJ2-5	TGTGCCACCAGCAGAGAAGGAGCTAGCGGGGGGGCTCCGGAGACCCAGTACTTC	CATSREGASGGAPETQYF
TRBD1	TRBV6-5	-	TRBJ2-4	TGTGCCAGCAGCTCCGCGACGACAGGGCTAGCCTTC	CASSSATTGLAF
-	TRBV5-4	-	TRBJ2-5	TGTGCCAGCAGCTTGGCGCCCTGGGAGACCCAGTACTTC	CASSLAPWETQYF
-	TRBV29-1	-	TRBJ1-1	TGCAGCGTTGGTTCGGGAGCTTTCTTT	CSVGSGAFF
-	TRBV25-1	-	TRBJ2-1	TGTGCCAGCAGTGAATCCGGGGGTCCCGCAAACTACAATGAGCAGTTCTTC	CASSESGGPANYNEQFF
-	TRBV30	-	TRBJ2-1	TGTGCCTGGAACGATAACAATGAGCAGTTCTTC	CAWNDNNEQFF
TRBD1	TRBV29-1	-	TRBJ2-7	TGCAGCGTTCGTCCGGGACAGGGCCCCGAGCAGTACTTC	CSVRPGQGPEQYF
TRBD1	TRBV2	-	TRBJ2-5	TGTGCCAGCATAGGGGACAGGGGAGGAGAGACCCAGTACTTC	CASIGDRGGETQYF
TRBD1	TRBV25-1	-	TRBJ1-5	TGTGCCAGCAGTGACCTGGGACAGGGCCATCAGCCCCAGCATTTT	CASSDLGQGHQPQHF
-	TRBV6-1	-	TRBJ2-3	TGTGCCAGCAGCGACGACTGGGGGTTCACAGATACGCAGTATTTT	CASSDDWGFTDTQYF
-	TRBV30	-	TRBJ2-7	TGTGCCTGGAGTGACGGGGCCCCTTTTGAGCAGTACTTC	CAWSDGAPFEQYF
-	TRBV27	-	TRBJ2-3	TGTGCCAGCAGTACCTACACAGATACGCAGTATTTT	CASSTYTDTQYF
-	TRBV19	few	TRBJ1-5	TGTGCCAGTAGTATAGTCTTCGATCAGCCCCAGCATTTT	CASSIVFDQPQHF
-	TRBV27	-	TRBJ1-6	TGTGCCAGCAGTTACGGGGGAGGTGAATCGCCCCTCCACTTT	CASSYGGGESPLHF
TRBD2	TRBV4-1	-	TRBJ2-5	TGCGCCAGCAGCCAAGATGAAGGAGCGGGGGAGACCCAGTACTTC	CASSQDEGAGETQYF